Listed below are T cell receptor beta chains from one sample, sequenced in a study of OX40 agonist ivuxolimab in advanced cancers. Clones were sequenced by immunoSEQ multiplex PCR, and TCRdb holds only the in-frame ones, with some missing. The sample lists about 71,000 clones, 84% occurring once. The sequencing used CD4+ or CD8+ T cells sorted from blood, collected in a trial of the OX40 agonist ivuxolimab. The source is an adult with an advanced solid tumor such as melanoma, head and neck, liver or kidney cancer. Both conserved end residues are part of each CDR3. D genes are given only for firm matches. Clone size, where shown, is once, few, many, or a class for clones that have expanded.

.,TRBJ1-1,.,TRBV5-6,TGTGCCAGCAGCGTTGGGACGGGAGGATGGGACACTGAAGCTTTCTTT,CASSVGTGGWDTEAFF
.,TRBJ2-3,once,TRBV7-3,TGTGCCAGCAGCTTAGCCCCGGGGAGCACAGATACGCAGTATTTT,CASSLAPGSTDTQYF
TRBD1,TRBJ2-5,.,TRBV5-6,TGTGCCAGCAGCTTGGATTCGGGACAGGGAAGAGAGACCCAGTACTTC,CASSLDSGQGRETQYF
TRBD1,TRBJ2-5,.,TRBV19,TGTGCCACCCGGGACAGGGGGCATGTGGGACAAGAGACCCAGTACTTC,CATRDRGHVGQETQYF
.,TRBJ1-1,.,TRBV10-3,TGTGCCATCAGAAGCGGCCCCGAGGACACTGAAGCTTTCTTT,CAIRSGPEDTEAFF
.,TRBJ1-2,.,TRBV2,TGTGCCAGCAGTGAAGAGAAAAGACAGCTCAGAAACTATGGCTACACCTTC,CASSEEKRQLRNYGYTF
.,TRBJ2-7,.,TRBV10-3,TGTGCCATCAGTGAAGCCTACGAGCAGTACTTC,CAISEAYEQYF
.,TRBJ1-4,.,TRBV4-2,TGTGCCAGCAGCCAAAACAGGGAAGAAAAACTGTTTTTT,CASSQNREEKLFF
.,TRBJ1-1,.,TRBV2,TGTGCCAGCAGTGACCAGTGGAACACTGAAGCTTTCTTT,CASSDQWNTEAFF
.,TRBJ1-2,once,TRBV5-1,TGCGCCAGCAGCTCCGGGACCGCGGATATCTATGGCTACACCTTC,CASSSGTADIYGYTF
.,TRBJ2-2,.,TRBV28,TGTGCCAGCAAGACCGGGCCCCTGAACACCGGGGAGCTGTTTTTT,CASKTGPLNTGELFF
.,TRBJ2-3,few,TRBV5-1,TGCGCCAGCAGCCTCGCTGTGGGCACAGATACGCAGTATTTT,CASSLAVGTDTQYF
TRBD2,TRBJ2-1,few,TRBV4-2,TGTGCCAGCAGCCATCCCGCGGGGACTAGCGGATCCCTGGAGAAGTTCTTC,CASSHPAGTSGSLEKFF
.,TRBJ2-5,few,TRBV10-2,TGCGCCAGCAGCGGACAGTACGAGACCCAGTACTTC,CASSGQYETQYF
.,TRBJ2-2,once,TRBV30,TGTGCCTGGAGTAGAGGGGACGTCGGGGAGCTGTTTTTT,CAWSRGDVGELFF
TRBD2,TRBJ2-5,.,TRBV5-3,TGTGCCAGAAGCTCGCGGGGTAGCGGGGACCCTAGGGAGACCCAGTACTTC,CARSSRGSGDPRETQYF
TRBD2,TRBJ2-3,.,TRBV11-3,TGTGCCAGCAGCTTAGGGCGTAGCGGGAGAACAGATACGCAGTATTTT,CASSLGRSGRTDTQYF
TRBD1,TRBJ1-2,few,TRBV6-6,TGTGCCAGCAGTTACTCGCCAGGGGGAAACTATGGCTACACCTTC,CASSYSPGGNYGYTF
TRBD2,TRBJ2-5,once,TRBV7-2,TGTGCCAGCAGCTTAGCTGGTCCCGGGGGGGTAGAGACCCAGTACTTC,CASSLAGPGGVETQYF
.,TRBJ2-7,once,TRBV5-4,TGTGCCAGCAGCTTAGAACGGGTGGGCGAGCAGTACTTC,CASSLERVGEQYF
TRBD1,TRBJ1-3,.,TRBV28,TGTGCCAGCAGTTTAAGTCGGGACAGGGCTGGAAACACCATATATTTT,CASSLSRDRAGNTIYF
.,TRBJ1-5,.,TRBV9,TGTGCCAGCAGCGCCTCAGGGCCGAATAGCAATCAGCCCCAGCATTTT,CASSASGPNSNQPQHF
TRBD2,TRBJ2-4,.,TRBV27,TGTGCCAGCAGTCCACTAGCGGGGGGGGAAAACATTCAGTACTTC,CASSPLAGGENIQYF
TRBD2,TRBJ2-3,.,TRBV6-4,TGTGCCAGCAGTCTTAGCGGGGGCACAGATACGCAGTATTTT,CASSLSGGTDTQYF
TRBD1,TRBJ1-5,.,TRBV5-6,TGTGCCAGCAGCTTCGGACAGGGGGCAGGGAATCAGCCCCAGCATTTT,CASSFGQGAGNQPQHF